This T cell receptor beta chain stems from a study of technical replicates of blood from a few donors. The length of the CDR3 is 16 residues. CDR1 is SGDLS and CDR2 is YYNGEE in the germline V gene. The V gene end was trimmed by 2 bases and the J gene end by 7 bases; junction bases not matched to a gene: 10. Profiled with immunoSEQ multiplex PCR; TCRdb holds only in-frame clones, not every one. The sample has roughly 68,000 clones, about 97% seen once. This receptor was identified in a human donor in good health. Source material: T cells isolated from PBMCs. V is TRBV9 and J is TRBJ2-4, with TRBD1 identical over 9 bases. Written as DNA, the CDR3 is TGTGCCAGCAGCGTCGGACAGGGGCACGTTGGGAACATTCAGTACTTC. Protein sequence: CASSVGQGHVGNIQYF.